These T cell receptor beta chains were read from a single sample in a study of shared clonotypes between healthy human individuals. TCRdb's copy holds only in-frame clones and misses some; the assay was immunoSEQ multiplex PCR. Among some 480,000 clones listed, about 80% were seen once. Sequencing was done on a sample of PBMCs. The source of these receptors is a woman aged 40 to 50 in good health. Some clones in this sample may be carry-over from other donors' samples. The CDR3 runs from the conserved cysteine through the conserved F or W. Fields, in order: V gene, D gene, CDR3 protein. D genes are given only for firm matches.

V gene: TRBV6-6; D gene: NA; CDR3 protein: CASSFNPPEVTDTQYF
V gene: TRBV2; D gene: NA; CDR3 protein: CASNYPQYF
V gene: TRBV19; D gene: NA; CDR3 protein: CASSMSGDSYNEQFF
V gene: TRBV30; D gene: NA; CDR3 protein: CAWNAGHSYNEQFF
V gene: TRBV25-1; D gene: NA; CDR3 protein: CASSEAGVGYGYTF
V gene: TRBV30; D gene: NA; CDR3 protein: CAWSVVGSGELFF
V gene: TRBV7-3; D gene: TRBD2; CDR3 protein: CASSLSPSGSLSEQFF
V gene: TRBV11-1; D gene: TRBD2; CDR3 protein: CASSLALGLAGGEQFF
V gene: TRBV7-9; D gene: NA; CDR3 protein: CASSLVQPEQFF
V gene: TRBV6-4; D gene: TRBD2; CDR3 protein: CASSLSPSGSYEQYF
V gene: TRBV5-4; D gene: NA; CDR3 protein: CASSLAKLQETQYF
V gene: TRBV7-2; D gene: NA; CDR3 protein: CASSLVTPLGVNEQFF
V gene: TRBV30; D gene: NA; CDR3 protein: CASSLGSGYTF
V gene: TRBV2; D gene: NA; CDR3 protein: CASSEIDFTDTQYF
V gene: TRBV7-9; D gene: NA; CDR3 protein: CASSWGGERGYEQYF
V gene: TRBV6-1; D gene: NA; CDR3 protein: CASKDWRIYGYTF
V gene: TRBV2; D gene: NA; CDR3 protein: CASSGTRAKNIQYF
V gene: TRBV30; D gene: NA; CDR3 protein: CALQVRWDTQYF
V gene: TRBV5-1; D gene: NA; CDR3 protein: CASSLEGSPNYGYTF
V gene: TRBV9; D gene: NA; CDR3 protein: CASSVDPKWETQYF
V gene: TRBV29-1; D gene: NA; CDR3 protein: CSVEWDGEQFF
V gene: TRBV18; D gene: NA; CDR3 protein: CASFTGIGYGYTF
V gene: TRBV27; D gene: NA; CDR3 protein: CASRALVSGNYEQYF
V gene: TRBV30; D gene: NA; CDR3 protein: CAWGREFSAYEQYF
V gene: TRBV6-4; D gene: TRBD1; CDR3 protein: CASGAGTGADTQYF
V gene: TRBV5-1; D gene: NA; CDR3 protein: CASSLATSGYYEQYF
V gene: TRBV2; D gene: NA; CDR3 protein: CASSEGAGSYEQYF
V gene: TRBV28; D gene: NA; CDR3 protein: CASSGEPGREQETQYF
V gene: TRBV6-1; D gene: TRBD1; CDR3 protein: CASSVPQGSTDTQYF
V gene: TRBV29-1; D gene: NA; CDR3 protein: CSVHQGGTEAFF
V gene: TRBV27; D gene: TRBD2; CDR3 protein: CASKGGVQGVAGELFF
V gene: TRBV29-1; D gene: NA; CDR3 protein: CSVVLTGYYEQYF
V gene: TRBV30; D gene: TRBD1; CDR3 protein: CAWSSTRTGGLAADVKEQYF
V gene: TRBV4-2; D gene: NA; CDR3 protein: CASSQDRLVLPGELFF
V gene: TRBV5-1; D gene: NA; CDR3 protein: CASSLDSFSYEQYF
V gene: TRBV25-1; D gene: NA; CDR3 protein: CASSEDSGRAFF
V gene: TRBV28; D gene: NA; CDR3 protein: CASRSVLGGRVNTEAFF
V gene: TRBV5-1; D gene: NA; CDR3 protein: CASSLMGEVIADTQYF
V gene: TRBV2; D gene: NA; CDR3 protein: CATREGPNSPLHF
V gene: TRBV10-3; D gene: TRBD1; CDR3 protein: CAISDGDRANSPLHF
V gene: TRBV7-6; D gene: NA; CDR3 protein: CASRDSLRVETQYF
V gene: TRBV25-1; D gene: NA; CDR3 protein: CASTGGAGTGNTIYF
V gene: TRBV5-5; D gene: NA; CDR3 protein: CASSLAPTGTPSNTGELFF
V gene: TRBV5-4; D gene: NA; CDR3 protein: CASSSWTDGNTIYF
V gene: TRBV18; D gene: TRBD1; CDR3 protein: CASSQGQGNEQYF
V gene: TRBV28; D gene: TRBD2; CDR3 protein: CASVGGVKYEQYF
V gene: TRBV5-1; D gene: NA; CDR3 protein: CASSLRTTTDTQYF
V gene: TRBV18; D gene: TRBD2; CDR3 protein: CASSPRTSGRYEQYF
V gene: TRBV28; D gene: NA; CDR3 protein: CASSLWTGNTEAFF
V gene: TRBV7-3; D gene: TRBD2; CDR3 protein: CASSLTSLAGGGETQYF